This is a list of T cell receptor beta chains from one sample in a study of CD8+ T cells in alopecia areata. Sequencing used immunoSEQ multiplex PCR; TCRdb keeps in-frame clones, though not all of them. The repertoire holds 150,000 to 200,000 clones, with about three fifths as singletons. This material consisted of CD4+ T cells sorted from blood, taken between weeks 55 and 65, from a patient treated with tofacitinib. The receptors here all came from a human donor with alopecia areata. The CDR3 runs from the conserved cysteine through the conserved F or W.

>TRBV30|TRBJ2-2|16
CAWSPSRTGTIGELFF
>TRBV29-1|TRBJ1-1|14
CSAKRTGQNTEAFF
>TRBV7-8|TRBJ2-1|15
CASSLDGGFYNEQFF
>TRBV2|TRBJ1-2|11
CASSDGGGYTF
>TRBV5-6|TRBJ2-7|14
CASSSMRTGYEQYF
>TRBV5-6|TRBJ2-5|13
CASSQAGPETQYF
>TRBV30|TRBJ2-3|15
CAWTSRRGVEDTQYF
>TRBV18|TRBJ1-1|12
CASSPPGGEAFF
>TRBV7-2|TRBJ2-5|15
CASSTMTGLKETQYF
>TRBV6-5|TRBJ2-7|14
CASSYTRRGYEQYF
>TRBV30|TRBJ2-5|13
CAWNARLKETQYF
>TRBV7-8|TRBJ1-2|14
CASSRDSASYGYTF
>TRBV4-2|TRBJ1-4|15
CASSQEIATNEKLFF
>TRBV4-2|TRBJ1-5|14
CASSQGLGTDPQHF
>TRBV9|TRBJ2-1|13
CASSVEVNNEQFF
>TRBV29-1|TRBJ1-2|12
CSVLGTDYGYTF
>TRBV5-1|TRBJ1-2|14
CASTSRQDGYGYTF
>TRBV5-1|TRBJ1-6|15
CASSRIRTAESPLHF
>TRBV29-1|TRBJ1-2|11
CSVEGSRGYTF
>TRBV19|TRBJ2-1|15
CASSPTEAGYNEQFF
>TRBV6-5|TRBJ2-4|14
CASSYGGAKNIQYF
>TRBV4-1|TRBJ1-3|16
CASSQPTGNRGNTIYF
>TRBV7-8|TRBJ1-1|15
CASSFNRGRSTEAFF
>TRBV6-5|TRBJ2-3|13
CAGGGLGTDTQYF
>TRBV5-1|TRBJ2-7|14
CASSLDLGPYEQYF
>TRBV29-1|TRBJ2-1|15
CSVRDGTPSYNEQFF
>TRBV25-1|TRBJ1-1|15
CASSARGLGSTEAFF
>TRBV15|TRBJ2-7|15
CATSRGTGKSSEQYF
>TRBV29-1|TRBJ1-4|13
CSVGPNLSEKLFF
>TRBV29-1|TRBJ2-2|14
CSVGGRANTGELFF
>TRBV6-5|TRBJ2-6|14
CASQTAGNQGVLTF
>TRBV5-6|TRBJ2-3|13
CASSFRVPDTQYF
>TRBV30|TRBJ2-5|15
CAWSPPGQQGETQYF
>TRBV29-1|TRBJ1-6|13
CSVGDRGDSPLHF
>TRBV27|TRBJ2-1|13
CASSLIGRDEQFF
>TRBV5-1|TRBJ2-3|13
CASSATSTDTQYF
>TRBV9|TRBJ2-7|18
CASSVGPHALAGPYEQYF
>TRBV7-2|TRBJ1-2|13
CASSPGTGQGYTF
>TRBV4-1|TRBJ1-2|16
CASSQPTGAANYGYTF
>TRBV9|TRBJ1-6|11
CASSVGSPLHF
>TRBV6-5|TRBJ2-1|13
CASSPLTYSEQFF
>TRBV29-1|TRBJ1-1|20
CSVEDDHGTSIFPRNTEAFF
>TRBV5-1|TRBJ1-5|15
CASSLSGGRNQPQHF
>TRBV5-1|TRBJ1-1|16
CASSPDRVTSYTEAFF
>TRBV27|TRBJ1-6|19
CASSLLGQGFSANNSPLHF
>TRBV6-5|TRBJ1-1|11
CASSDLTEAFF
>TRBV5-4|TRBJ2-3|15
CASSFPGLAGYTQYF
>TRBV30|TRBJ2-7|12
CAWRSPPSEQYF
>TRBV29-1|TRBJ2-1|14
CSVGGQGAKNRQFF
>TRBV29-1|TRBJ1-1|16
CSVRSTGFRVDTEAFF
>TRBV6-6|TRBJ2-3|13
CASSYYRTDTQYF
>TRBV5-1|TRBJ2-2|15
CASSLAAPGTGELFF
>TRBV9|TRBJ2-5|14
CASSGTGGMETQYF
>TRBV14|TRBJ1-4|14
CASSGLDYNEKLFF
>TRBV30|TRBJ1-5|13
CAWSVTNNQPQHF
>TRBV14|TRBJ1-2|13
CASSQARNYGYTF
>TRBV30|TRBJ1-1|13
CAWRPQGWAEAFF
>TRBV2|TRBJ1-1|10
CASSEAVAFF